This T cell receptor (beta chain) was retrieved from a study of CD8+CD57+ T cells in acquired aplastic anemia. The authors sequenced patients whose flow cytometry had shown CD8+CD57+ cell expansion. The template for TCR beta VDJ and CDR3 sequence profiling was genomic DNA. TCRdb used MiXCR to reprocess the reads, holding one entry per CDR3 protein. Here the sample spans under 350,000 distinct CDR3 sequences, 50% to 65% being singletons. Trimming pared 2 bases from V and 12 bases from J, leaving 7 bases between. This CDR3 region has 11 residues. Germline assignment: CDR1 SGHTA and CDR2 FQGNSA. This sequence joins TRBV7-2 and TRBJ1-4, with D possibly matching TRBD1 (6 bases). The TCR comes from a human donor with aplastic anemia. Specimen: sorted CD4+, CD8+, or CD8+CD57+ T cells (not recorded which) from PBMCs. CDR3 sequence (DNA): TGTGCCAGCAGCTTAACAGGGCAACTGTTTTTT. This sequence encodes CASSLTGQLFF.